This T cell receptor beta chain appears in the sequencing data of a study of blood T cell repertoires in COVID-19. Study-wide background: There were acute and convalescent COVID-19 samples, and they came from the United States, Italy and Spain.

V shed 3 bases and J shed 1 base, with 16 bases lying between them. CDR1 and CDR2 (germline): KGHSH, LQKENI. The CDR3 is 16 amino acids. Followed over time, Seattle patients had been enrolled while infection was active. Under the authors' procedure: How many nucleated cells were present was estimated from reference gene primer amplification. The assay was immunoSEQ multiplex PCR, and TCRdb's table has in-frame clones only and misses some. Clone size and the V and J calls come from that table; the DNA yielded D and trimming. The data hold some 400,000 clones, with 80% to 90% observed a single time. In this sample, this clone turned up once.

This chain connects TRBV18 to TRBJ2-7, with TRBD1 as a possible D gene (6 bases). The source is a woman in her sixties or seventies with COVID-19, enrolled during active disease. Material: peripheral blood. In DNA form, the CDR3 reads TGTGCCAGCTCACCCCTGGCAGGGGCGAATTCCTACGAGCAGTACTTC. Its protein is CASSPLAGANSYEQYF.